Shown below are 26 T cell receptor beta chains from a single sample sequenced in a study of cytomegalovirus exposure and HLA in healthy donors. A multiplex PCR was run with 60 Vbeta primers and 13 Jbeta primers. The data were produced by immunoSEQ multiplex PCR, yet TCRdb's version contains in-frame clones alone and is incomplete. Its clone listing holds 70,000 to 90,000 clones. Sequences were obtained from PBMCs. The receptor set was obtained from a man aged 18 to 30 in good health and CMV-seropositive.

This rearrangement joins TRBV28 to TRBJ1-2; the D gene is possibly TRBD1 (6 bases). V gave up 2 bases and J gave up 3 bases, with 10 bases separating them. Germline values: CDR1 MDHEN, CDR2 SYDVKM. This CDR3 region has 14 residues. This CDR3 is CASSLVGADYGYTF. CDR3 bases: TGTGCCAGCAGTTTAGTGGGGGCAGACTATGGCTACACCTTC.

The chain carries TRBV6-1 and TRBJ1-2; 9 bases fit TRBD1. The V and J ends lost 4 bases and 9 bases, in that order; junction bases with no gene match: 15. Per the germline V gene, CDR1 is MNHNS and CDR2 is SASEGT. CDR3 length: 16 amino acids. The CDR3, as DNA: TGTGCCAGCAGTGCCCACCCCGGGGACAGGGACTCTCGCTACACCTTC. This encodes CASSAHPGDRDSRYTF.

The V call is TRBV28, the J call TRBJ1-2, with D perhaps matching TRBD1 (6 bases). The V and J ends lost 10 bases and 8 bases respectively, with 23 bases between them. Germline loops: CDR1 MDHEN, CDR2 SYDVKM. The CDR3 totals 14 residues. The CDR3: CAIDLTGTPGGYTF. The CDR3 bases are TGTGCCATAGACCTCACTGGGACACCCGGAGGCTACACCTTC.

The V and J genes are TRBV6-1 and TRBJ2-5; 7 bases are a match to TRBD2. Germline loops: CDR1 MNHNS, CDR2 SASEGT. There are 14 residues in the CDR3. V trimming: 10 bases; J trimming: 1 base; junction bases outside the gene matches: 9. The DNA of the CDR3 is TGTGCCACCGGGGGGAGGGGTGTCCAAGAGACCCAGTACTTC. Residues: CATGGRGVQETQYF.

The genes are TRBV19 and TRBJ1-5; D perhaps matches TRBD1 (6 bases). The CDR3 runs to 16 residues. Between the trimmed V and J ends, which lost 1 base and 6 bases, there was a span of 16 bases. The germline CDR1 and CDR2 sequences are LNHDA and SQIVND (reference sequence). CDR3 in amino acids: CASSIVGSGGLQPQHF. The CDR3 DNA sequence: TGTGCCAGTAGTATAGTGGGGAGCGGGGGCCTTCAGCCCCAGCATTTT. Supplemented by reference TRBV19 and TRBJ1-5, the full variable domain reads DGGITQSPKYLFRKEGQNVTLSCEQNLNHDAMYWYRQDPGQGLRLIYYSQIVNDFQKGDIAEGYSVSREKKESFPLTVTSAQKNPTAFYLCASSIVGSGGLQPQHFGDGTRLSIL.

This chain connects TRBV4-2 to TRBJ2-1; D perhaps matches TRBD2 (5 bases). Germline CDR1 LGHNA, CDR2 YNFKEQ. V was clipped by 4 bases and J by 5 bases, with 24 bases between them. This CDR3 comprises 18 residues. In nucleotides, the CDR3 is TGTGCCAGCAGCCTCCCCGACGAGGGTAGCGAGACCGACAATGAGCAGTTCTTC. It is translated as CASSLPDEGSETDNEQFF.

The V and J genes are TRBV7-2 and TRBJ2-1, with D tentatively TRBD2 (5 bases). CDR3 length equals 12 residues. The V and J ends lost 4 bases and 7 bases respectively, with 8 bases between them. CDR1 and CDR2 (germline): SGHTA, FQGNSA. Written as DNA, the CDR3 is TGTGCCAGCAGCTCCCCGGGGAATGAGCAGTTCTTC. This gives the protein CASSSPGNEQFF.

The rearrangement links TRBV27 to TRBJ1-5; D perhaps matches TRBD1 (5 bases). The V gene's germline CDR1 is MNHEY and CDR2 SMNVEV (reference sequence). V lost 5 bases, J lost 0 bases, and 14 bases lay in between. The CDR3 runs 16 residues. The CDR3 DNA reads as TGTGCCAGCAGTATCGGACACCTGTATAGCAATCAGCCCCAGCATTTT. It codes for CASSIGHLYSNQPQHF.

The rearrangement uses TRBV11-2 and TRBJ2-7, with D unresolved. Per the germline V gene, CDR1 is SGHAT and CDR2 is FQNNGV. The CDR3 totals 15 residues. Between the trimmed V and J ends, which lost 0 bases and 1 base, there was a span of 10 bases. The CDR3 DNA sequence: TGTGCCAGCAGCTTAGAATGGCTCAGATCCTACGAGCAGTACTTC. It encodes CASSLEWLRSYEQYF.

V and J are TRBV18 and TRBJ1-1, with TRBD1 matching over 8 bases. The CDR3 is 15 amino acids. V gave up 5 bases and J gave up 1 base; unmatched junction bases: 6. The V gene's germline CDR1 is KGHSH and CDR2 LQKENI. The CDR3 nucleotides are TGTGCCAGCTCAGTTTCCGGGACAGGGAACACTGAAGCTTTCTTT. Translation gives CASSVSGTGNTEAFF.

CDR3 coding DNA: TGCGCCAGCAGCTTTACAGGGGGCAACTATGGCTACACCTTC. This codes for CASSFTGGNYGYTF. The chain recombines TRBV5-1 with TRBJ1-2; 9 bases are a match to TRBD1. The CDR3 has 14 amino acids. Germline V lookup: CDR1 SGHRS, CDR2 YFSETQ. The V gene end was trimmed by 2 bases and the J gene end by 2 bases; junction bases not matched to a gene: 1.

The V and J genes are TRBV6-1 and TRBJ1-5; TRBD1 matches 8 bases. There are 13 residues in the CDR3. V lost 5 bases to trimming and J lost 7 bases; unmatched junction nucleotides: 4. Looked up from germline, CDR1 is MNHNS and CDR2 is SASEGT. CDR3 region: CASSKDRDQPQHF. The CDR3 DNA is TGTGCCAGCAGTAAGGACAGGGACCAGCCCCAGCATTTT.

The chain is built from TRBV5-1 and TRBJ2-7, with a weak D call TRBD2 (5 bases). CDR1 is SGHRS, CDR2 YFSETQ, per germline. The CDR3 consists of 15 residues. V gave up 4 bases and J gave up 2 bases, with 16 bases separating them. The CDR3 DNA is TGCGCCAGCAGCCCCAATACGGGGAGCGCCTACGAGCAGTACTTC. Its protein is CASSPNTGSAYEQYF.

V usage is TRBV7-8 and J usage is TRBJ1-2; TRBD1 agrees at 8 bases. The V gene end was trimmed by 3 bases and the J gene end by 5 bases; junction bases not matched to a gene: 8. Looked up from germline, CDR1 is SGHVS and CDR2 is FQNEAQ. The CDR3 runs to 15 residues. DNA for the CDR3: TGTGCCAGCAGCTTCGAGGCGACAGGGGAGTATGGCTACACCTTC. It yields the protein CASSFEATGEYGYTF.

The V and J genes are TRBV5-1 and TRBJ1-1, with TRBD1 matching over 7 bases. The CDR3 spans 15 residues. The V and J ends lost 0 bases and 0 bases, in that order; junction bases with no gene match: 2. Germline CDR1 is SGHRS and CDR2 is YFSETQ. CDR3 amino acids: CASSLEGALNTEAFF. The CDR3 DNA reads TGCGCCAGCAGCTTGGAGGGGGCCTTGAACACTGAAGCTTTCTTT.

This CDR3 reads CASSSGGPPLYEQYF. The CDR3 coding sequence is TGTGCCAGCAGTTCAGGGGGCCCCCCGCTCTACGAGCAGTACTTC. The gene calls are TRBV28 and TRBJ2-7, with 8 bases identical to TRBD1. V lost 4 bases and J lost 3; bases outside the gene matches: 8. CDR3 length: 15 amino acids. CDR1 is MDHEN and CDR2 is SYDVKM in the germline V gene.

In the case of this clone: Other DNA sequences in the sample encode the same CDR3. The CDR3 nucleotides are TGCAGTGCCCGGGCGGGGGAGCAGTACTTC. Translation gives CSARAGEQYF. This rearrangement joins TRBV20-1 to TRBJ2-7, with a weak D call TRBD2 (6 bases). Germline V gene data show CDR1 as DFQATT and CDR2 as SNEGSKA (reference sequence). The CDR3 is 10 residues long. Between the trimmed V and J ends, which lost 6 bases and 7 bases, there was a span of 10 bases.

This chain joins TRBV10-3 and TRBJ2-1; 14 bases map to TRBD2. This CDR3 contains 16 residues. Germline V lookup: CDR1 ENHRY, CDR2 SYGVKD. The trim removed 7 bases at V and 8 bases at J, leaving 10 bases unmatched. CDR3 region: CAITAGTSGSFHEQFF. CDR3 bases: TGTGCCATCACTGCCGGGACTAGCGGGAGTTTCCATGAGCAGTTCTTC.

The gene calls are TRBV5-1 and TRBJ2-3; 11 bases agree with TRBD1. The CDR3 totals 14 residues. The junction had 5 bases not matched to a gene; V was cut back by 7 bases and J by 4 bases. Germline V gene data show CDR1 as SGHRS and CDR2 as YFSETQ. CDR3 in amino acids: CASGGTGGSDTQYF. CDR3 in DNA: TGCGCCAGCGGTGGGACAGGGGGGTCAGATACGCAGTATTTT.

The gene calls are TRBV11-2 and TRBJ2-7; TRBD1 matches 9 bases. From germline, CDR1 is SGHAT and CDR2 FQNNGV. The J segment lost 3 bases and the V segment lost 4 bases, leaving 7 bases of the junction unmatched. The CDR3 spans 15 residues. CDR3 nucleotides: TGTGCCAGCAGCTCGTGGGGACAGGGCTACTACGAGCAGTACTTC. This sequence encodes CASSSWGQGYYEQYF.

The chain combines TRBV18 with TRBJ2-5; 7 nucleotides agree with TRBD1. J lost 5 bases, V lost 3 bases, and 9 bases had no gene match. Germline V lookup: CDR1 KGHSH, CDR2 LQKENI. CDR3 size: 15 residues. The CDR3 DNA reads as TGTGCCAGCTCACCTGGGGACAGATCCTCGGAGACCCAGTACTTC. Encoded protein: CASSPGDRSSETQYF.

The V and J genes are TRBV28 and TRBJ2-5, with a possible D match to TRBD2 (5 bases). Germline CDR1 is MDHEN and CDR2 is SYDVKM. The CDR3 loop spans 14 amino acids. Trimming took off 6 bases at V and 4 bases at J, with 15 bases between the two ends. The CDR3 DNA is TGTGCCAGCAGAACTCAAGCTGGAGGAGAGACCCAGTACTTC. It codes for CASRTQAGGETQYF.

V is TRBV5-1 and J is TRBJ1-4; maybe TRBD1 (6 bases). V was clipped by 0 bases and J by 6 bases, with 9 bases between them. The CDR3 loop spans 14 amino acids. CDR1 is SGHRS, CDR2 YFSETQ, per germline. The CDR3 sequence: CASSLGTADEKLFF. The CDR3 region has the DNA TGCGCCAGCAGCTTGGGGACAGCCGATGAAAAACTGTTTTTT.

The chain links TRBV6-6 to TRBJ2-7; 8 nucleotides match TRBD1. This CDR3 is 15 amino acids long. The V gene's germline CDR1 is MNHNY and CDR2 SVGAGI (reference sequence). The ends lost 2 bases at V and 4 bases at J; junction bases unmatched: 7. CDR3 sequence: CASSYTGGSSYEQYF. Here the CDR3 DNA reads TGTGCCAGCAGTTACACAGGGGGATCCTCGTACGAGCAGTACTTC.

This sequence joins TRBV29-1 and TRBJ2-3, with D possibly being TRBD2 (5 bases). The CDR3 covers 13 residues. The germline V and J ends were trimmed by 4 bases and 1 base, with 9 bases remaining between them. Germline CDR1 is SQVTM and CDR2 is ANQGSEA. The CDR3 bases are TGCAGCGTTGTGAGGCGGGGCACAGATACGCAGTATTTT. Residues: CSVVRRGTDTQYF.

The rearrangement links TRBV6-5 to TRBJ1-1; D call uncertain. Germline CDR1 is MNHEY and CDR2 is SVGAGI. The V and J ends lost 0 bases and 1 base respectively, with 9 bases between them. This CDR3 is 15 amino acids long. The chain's CDR3 is CASSYSRAGNTEAFF. CDR3 nucleotides: TGTGCCAGCAGTTACTCGAGGGCAGGGAACACTGAAGCTTTCTTT.